Below, 5 T cell receptor beta chains from the same sample are listed, as sequenced in a study of human T cells and chemical hapten exposure (dated by TCRdb to about 2021). Taken with the paper, the label for time point translates to: patch test 2, 6 weeks after DPC sensitization. In light of the paper, this sample's treatment or condition label describes: therapeutic diphenylcyclopropenone sensitization with weekly scalp DPC. The protocol used for the library was RACE. Sequencing took place on a NextSeq 500. TCRdb reanalyzed the raw reads on its own, using fastp at Q25 for trimming and MiXCR for clone calling, and kept in-frame beta chains. CDR3 protein sequences are deduplicated, and each keeps its most common genes and DNA. The sample data list fewer than 90,000 distinct CDR3 sequences, and 6.5% to 8% of these were observed just once. The ten largest account for roughly 1.4% of the sample. The specimen comprised whole blood, sampled in connection with sensitization to the hapten diphenylcyclopropenone (DPC). The receptors here all came from a woman aged 25 to 45 with alopecia areata. Some clones in this sample may be carry-over from other donors' samples.

The chain carries TRBV6-5 and TRBJ1-2, with D hard to call. The CDR3 runs 15 residues. V lost 0 bases and J lost 0, with 8 bases in between. CDR1 and CDR2 from the germline V gene are MNHEY and SVGAGI. The CDR3 region has the DNA TGTGCCAGCAGTTACTCGGGGATCTCTAACTATGGCTACACCTTC. It codes for CASSYSGISNYGYTF.

The V gene is TRBV4-2, the J gene TRBJ2-7, with 7 bases identical to TRBD2. The CDR3 is 15 residues long. From germline, CDR1 is LGHNA and CDR2 YNFKEQ. V lost 1 base, J lost 1 base, and 4 bases stayed unmatched. The CDR3 spells CASSQGLADSYEQYF. CDR3 bases: TGTGCCAGCAGCCAAGGCCTAGCGGATTCCTACGAGCAGTACTTC.

The chain recombines TRBV27 with TRBJ2-7; 7 bases agree with TRBD1. The germline gives CDR1 MNHEY, CDR2 SMNVEV (reference sequence). V dropped 4 bases and J dropped 2; count of bases not matched to a gene: 5. The CDR3 has 14 amino acids. CDR3 region: CASSSQDRPYEQYF. The CDR3 DNA reads as TGTGCCAGCAGTTCCCAGGACAGGCCCTACGAGCAGTACTTC.

This clonotype has only a few counts. The CDR3 loop is CASSQEVWSSGSHEAFF. CDR3 in DNA: TGTGCCAGCAGCCAAGAGGTTTGGAGTTCAGGGTCCCATGAAGCTTTCTTT. V and J are TRBV14 and TRBJ1-1; a possible D gene is TRBD1 (5 bases). The CDR3 is made up of 17 amino acids. V was cut by 0 bases and J by 7 bases, with 21 bases left in between. Per germline, CDR1 SGHDN and CDR2 FVKESK.

This clonotype has ten or more counts. This chain uses TRBV18 with TRBJ2-2, with 9 bases identical to TRBD1. The V and J ends lost 5 bases and 5 bases, in that order; junction bases with no gene match: 6. CDR1 is KGHSH, CDR2 LQKENI, per germline. CDR3 length: 15 residues. The CDR3 here is CASSWTGAPTGELFF. The CDR3, as DNA: TGTGCCAGCTCATGGACAGGGGCACCTACCGGGGAGCTGTTTTTT.